These T cell receptor beta chains were read from a single sample in a study of blood T cell repertoires in COVID-19. Data came from immunoSEQ multiplex PCR; TCRdb stores just in-frame clones and leaves some out. The sample has 300,000 to 400,000 clones, 89% seen once. The sample consisted of PBMCs or T cells enriched from blood (not recorded which). The receptor set was obtained from a man in his fifties or sixties who had recovered from COVID-19. CDR3s leave out the opening cysteine and the closing phenylalanine or tryptophan. The order of the fields is CDR3 protein, J gene, V gene, D gene. D genes are given only for firm matches.

CDR3 protein: ASSLAAYNEQF
J gene: TRBJ2-1
V gene: TRBV11-3
D gene: -

CDR3 protein: ASSEQGSGLSGANVLT
J gene: TRBJ2-6
V gene: TRBV2
D gene: -

CDR3 protein: ASSLDPGLATYEQY
J gene: TRBJ2-7
V gene: TRBV5-1
D gene: TRBD2

CDR3 protein: ASSFFQGQFVYGYT
J gene: TRBJ1-2
V gene: TRBV28
D gene: TRBD1

CDR3 protein: ASGDSVTGELF
J gene: TRBJ2-2
V gene: TRBV11-2
D gene: -

CDR3 protein: ASRLWRPSQAYEQY
J gene: TRBJ2-7
V gene: TRBV12-2
D gene: -

CDR3 protein: ASRGQGSYEQY
J gene: TRBJ2-7
V gene: TRBV27
D gene: TRBD1

CDR3 protein: ASSLKTGNTEAF
J gene: TRBJ1-1
V gene: TRBV11-2
D gene: -

CDR3 protein: ASSRGVSGEEKLF
J gene: TRBJ1-4
V gene: TRBV18
D gene: -

CDR3 protein: ASSQVSPSGRAREQF
J gene: TRBJ2-1
V gene: TRBV4-3
D gene: TRBD2

CDR3 protein: ASSVRDSNEQF
J gene: TRBJ2-1
V gene: TRBV9
D gene: -

CDR3 protein: ASSERTGAGNQPQH
J gene: TRBJ1-5
V gene: TRBV2
D gene: TRBD1

CDR3 protein: ASSPLSSYNEQF
J gene: TRBJ2-1
V gene: TRBV2
D gene: -

CDR3 protein: ASSPPLGAYEQY
J gene: TRBJ2-7
V gene: TRBV28
D gene: -

CDR3 protein: ASGHPNTEAF
J gene: TRBJ1-1
V gene: TRBV7-3
D gene: -

CDR3 protein: ASSTQTGAQGTQY
J gene: TRBJ2-3
V gene: TRBV5-1
D gene: -

CDR3 protein: ASSLTGGSYEQY
J gene: TRBJ2-7
V gene: TRBV7-9
D gene: TRBD1

CDR3 protein: ASSLGRYNEQF
J gene: TRBJ2-1
V gene: TRBV11-2
D gene: -

CDR3 protein: ASSFLGGSNNSPLH
J gene: TRBJ1-6
V gene: TRBV28
D gene: -

CDR3 protein: ASSLTRQGVASPLH
J gene: TRBJ1-6
V gene: TRBV7-6
D gene: TRBD1

CDR3 protein: ASSYSKNTEAF
J gene: TRBJ1-1
V gene: TRBV6-5
D gene: -

CDR3 protein: ASVNRGDNQPQH
J gene: TRBJ1-5
V gene: TRBV19
D gene: TRBD1

CDR3 protein: ASSSSAGGTDTQY
J gene: TRBJ2-3
V gene: TRBV19
D gene: -

CDR3 protein: ASSFVTTNEKLF
J gene: TRBJ1-4
V gene: TRBV28
D gene: -

CDR3 protein: ASSSRRDTEAF
J gene: TRBJ1-1
V gene: TRBV7-2
D gene: -

CDR3 protein: ATSHILRSSYNEQF
J gene: TRBJ2-1
V gene: TRBV15
D gene: -

CDR3 protein: ASSTWGQGTYEQY
J gene: TRBJ2-7
V gene: TRBV27
D gene: TRBD1

CDR3 protein: ASSSSLAGNNEQF
J gene: TRBJ2-1
V gene: TRBV5-1
D gene: TRBD2

CDR3 protein: ATSERGIGDYYGYT
J gene: TRBJ1-2
V gene: TRBV24-1
D gene: -

CDR3 protein: ATGTSNVGGELF
J gene: TRBJ2-2
V gene: TRBV24-1
D gene: -

CDR3 protein: ASSQVDSAIGYT
J gene: TRBJ1-2
V gene: TRBV3-1/TRBV3-2
D gene: -

CDR3 protein: ASSGRAGRLDEQF
J gene: TRBJ2-1
V gene: TRBV19
D gene: TRBD2

CDR3 protein: ASSFSGAGANTEAF
J gene: TRBJ1-1
V gene: TRBV7-9
D gene: -

CDR3 protein: ASDEFDSHYEQY
J gene: TRBJ2-7
V gene: TRBV6-4
D gene: -

CDR3 protein: ASSVTAGRNEQY
J gene: TRBJ2-7
V gene: TRBV9
D gene: -

CDR3 protein: ASSLGDRDFAGELF
J gene: TRBJ2-2
V gene: TRBV5-1
D gene: TRBD1

CDR3 protein: ASGTLGQGNTGELF
J gene: TRBJ2-2
V gene: TRBV28
D gene: TRBD1

CDR3 protein: ASKRGTESYNEQF
J gene: TRBJ2-1
V gene: TRBV5-4
D gene: -

CDR3 protein: ASSQGTSGRKIGELF
J gene: TRBJ2-2
V gene: TRBV4-2
D gene: TRBD2

CDR3 protein: ASSTSTGGSGQPQH
J gene: TRBJ1-5
V gene: TRBV6-2/TRBV6-3
D gene: TRBD1

CDR3 protein: ASSSTGGSYEQY
J gene: TRBJ2-7
V gene: TRBV11-2
D gene: TRBD1

CDR3 protein: ASSLGVSGYEQF
J gene: TRBJ2-1
V gene: TRBV7-8
D gene: -

CDR3 protein: AISESDSLLTDTQY
J gene: TRBJ2-3
V gene: TRBV10-3
D gene: -